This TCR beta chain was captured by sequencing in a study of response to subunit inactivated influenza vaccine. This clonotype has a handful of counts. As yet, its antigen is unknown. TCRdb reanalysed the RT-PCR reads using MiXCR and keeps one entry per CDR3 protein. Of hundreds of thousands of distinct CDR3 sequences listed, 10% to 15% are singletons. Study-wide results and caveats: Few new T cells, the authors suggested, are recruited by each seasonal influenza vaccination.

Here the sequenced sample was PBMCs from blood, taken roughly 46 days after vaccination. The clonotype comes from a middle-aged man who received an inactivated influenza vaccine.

The CDR3 coding sequence is TGTGCCAGCAGGCTAGGACAGGGGGCGAATCAGCCCCAGCATTTT. Translation: CASRLGQGANQPQHF. The chain combines TRBV2 with TRBJ1-5; 11 bases map to TRBD1. This CDR3 contains 15 residues. V shed 6 bases and J 4 bases; nucleotides not matched to a gene: 5. The germline gives CDR1 SNHLY, CDR2 FYNNEI.